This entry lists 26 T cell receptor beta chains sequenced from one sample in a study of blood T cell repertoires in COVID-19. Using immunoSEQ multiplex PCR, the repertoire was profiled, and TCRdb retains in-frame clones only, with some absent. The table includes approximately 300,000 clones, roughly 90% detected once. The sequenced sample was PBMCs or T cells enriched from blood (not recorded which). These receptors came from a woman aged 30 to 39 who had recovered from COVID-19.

The CDR3 DNA follows: TGTGCCAGCAGCTCCGGGACAGCCGTTACCTCTGGAAACACCATATATTTT. This encodes CASSSGTAVTSGNTIYF. This chain links TRBV7-9 with TRBJ1-3; TRBD1 matches at 7 bases. The V gene's germline CDR1 is SEHNR and CDR2 FQNEAQ (reference sequence). The CDR3 contains 17 residues. J was trimmed by 0 bases and V by 4 bases; bases with no gene match: 9.

CDR3 nucleotides: TGCGCCAGCAGGGGAGATAACACTGAAGCTTTCTTT. Protein product: CASRGDNTEAFF. The chain has TRBV5-1 and TRBJ1-1; D not resolved. Germline V CDR1 and CDR2: SGHRS, YFSETQ. The CDR3 length is 12 residues. The V end was cut by 5 bases, the J end by 2 bases, with 7 bases between.

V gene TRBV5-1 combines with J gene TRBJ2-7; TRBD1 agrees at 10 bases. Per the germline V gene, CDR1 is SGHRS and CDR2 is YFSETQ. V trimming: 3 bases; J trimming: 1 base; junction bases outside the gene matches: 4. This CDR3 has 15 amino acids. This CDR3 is CASSWGTGASYEQYF. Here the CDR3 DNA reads TGCGCCAGCAGCTGGGGGACAGGGGCTTCCTACGAGCAGTACTTC.

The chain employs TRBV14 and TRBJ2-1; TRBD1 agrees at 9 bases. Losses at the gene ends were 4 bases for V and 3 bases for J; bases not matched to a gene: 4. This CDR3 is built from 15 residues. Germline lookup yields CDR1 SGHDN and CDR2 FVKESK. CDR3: CASSPRQGGYNEQFF. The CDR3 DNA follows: TGTGCCAGCAGCCCGCGACAGGGGGGCTACAATGAGCAGTTCTTC.

Here the CDR3 reads CASSQPGGLNGYTF. The CDR3 coding sequence is TGTGCCAGCAGCCAACCGGGGGGATTGAATGGCTACACCTTC. V is TRBV3-1 (or the pseudogene TRBV3-2) and J is TRBJ1-2; D may be TRBD1 (5 bases). V was shortened by 2 bases and J by 6 bases, with 13 bases between the two germline ends. The CDR3 has 14 amino acids. Germline V gene data show CDR1 as LGHDT and CDR2 as YNNKEL (reference sequence).

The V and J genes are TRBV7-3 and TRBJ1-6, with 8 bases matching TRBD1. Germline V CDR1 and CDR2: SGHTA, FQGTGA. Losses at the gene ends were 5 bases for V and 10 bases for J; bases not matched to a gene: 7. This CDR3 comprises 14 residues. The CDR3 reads CASSPGTGSSPLHF. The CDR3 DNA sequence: TGTGCCAGCAGCCCCGGGACAGGCTCGTCACCCCTCCACTTT.

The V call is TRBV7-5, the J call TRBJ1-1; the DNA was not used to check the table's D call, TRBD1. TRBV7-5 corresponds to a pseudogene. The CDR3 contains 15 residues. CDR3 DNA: TGTGCCAGAAGCTTGGAGACAGGTGGGAACACTGAAGCTTTCTTT. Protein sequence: CARSLETGGNTEAFF.

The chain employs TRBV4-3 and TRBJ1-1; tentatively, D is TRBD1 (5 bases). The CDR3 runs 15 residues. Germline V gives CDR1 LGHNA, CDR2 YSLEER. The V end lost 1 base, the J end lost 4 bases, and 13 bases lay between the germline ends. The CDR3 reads CASSQGQPGGTEAFF. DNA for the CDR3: TGCGCCAGCAGCCAAGGCCAGCCCGGGGGCACTGAAGCTTTCTTT.

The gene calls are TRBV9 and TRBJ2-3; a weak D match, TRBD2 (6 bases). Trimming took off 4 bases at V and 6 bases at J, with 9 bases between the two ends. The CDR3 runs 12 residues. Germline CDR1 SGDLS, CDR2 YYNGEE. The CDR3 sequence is CASSKGRDTQYF. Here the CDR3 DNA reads TGTGCCAGCAGCAAGGGGAGGGATACGCAGTATTTT. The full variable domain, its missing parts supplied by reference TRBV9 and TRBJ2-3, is DSGVTQTPKHLITATGQRVTLRCSPRSGDLSVYWYQQSLDQGLQFLIQYYNGEERAKGNILERFSAQQFPDLHSELNLSSLELGDSALYFCASSKGRDTQYFGPGTRLTVL.

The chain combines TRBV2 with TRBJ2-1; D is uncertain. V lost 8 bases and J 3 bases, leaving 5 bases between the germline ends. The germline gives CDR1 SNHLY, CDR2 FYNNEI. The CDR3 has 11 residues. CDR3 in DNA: TGTGCCAGCTCGTTCTACAATGAGCAGTTCTTC. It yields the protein CASSFYNEQFF.

CDR3 region: CASSSDGGALETQYF. The DNA for the CDR3 is TGTGCCAGCAGTTCTGACGGGGGGGCCTTGGAGACCCAGTACTTC. This rearrangement joins TRBV28 to TRBJ2-5; TRBD2 agrees at 8 bases. Unmatched junction bases numbered 9, after V lost 4 bases and J lost 5 bases. CDR1 and CDR2 from the germline V gene are MDHEN and SYDVKM. The CDR3 is 15 amino acids.

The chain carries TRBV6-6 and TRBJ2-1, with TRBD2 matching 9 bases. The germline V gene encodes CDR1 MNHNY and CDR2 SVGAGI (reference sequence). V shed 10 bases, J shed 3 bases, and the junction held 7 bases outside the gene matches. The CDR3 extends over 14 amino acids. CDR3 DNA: TGTGCCACCCTTAGCGGGAGTCACTACAATGAGCAGTTCTTC. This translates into CATLSGSHYNEQFF.

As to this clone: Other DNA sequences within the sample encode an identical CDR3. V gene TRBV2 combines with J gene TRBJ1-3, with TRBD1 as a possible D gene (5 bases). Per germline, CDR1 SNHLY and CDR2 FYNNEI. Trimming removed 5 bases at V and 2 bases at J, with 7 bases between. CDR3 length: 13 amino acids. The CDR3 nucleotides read TGTGCCAGCAGTCAGGGTGCTGGAAACACCATATATTTT. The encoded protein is CASSQGAGNTIYF.

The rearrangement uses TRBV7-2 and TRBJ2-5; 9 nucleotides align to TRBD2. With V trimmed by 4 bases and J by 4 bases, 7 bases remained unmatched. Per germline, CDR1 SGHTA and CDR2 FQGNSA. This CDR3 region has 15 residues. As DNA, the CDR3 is TGTGCCAGCAGCTATAGCGGGGGCCCGGGAGAGACCCAGTACTTC. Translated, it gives CASSYSGGPGETQYF. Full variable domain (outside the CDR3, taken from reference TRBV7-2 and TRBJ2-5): GAGVSQSPSNKVTEKGKDVELRCDPISGHTALYWYRQSLGQGLEFLIYFQGNSAPDKSGLPSDRFSAERTGGSVSTLTIQRTQQEDSAVYLCASSYSGGPGETQYFGPGTRLLVL.

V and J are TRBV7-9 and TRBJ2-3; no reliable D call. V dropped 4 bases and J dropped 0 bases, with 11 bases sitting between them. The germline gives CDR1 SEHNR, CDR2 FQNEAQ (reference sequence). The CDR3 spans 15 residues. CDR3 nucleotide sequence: TGTGCCAGCAGCTCAATTGAGTCTAGCACAGATACGCAGTATTTT. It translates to CASSSIESSTDTQYF.

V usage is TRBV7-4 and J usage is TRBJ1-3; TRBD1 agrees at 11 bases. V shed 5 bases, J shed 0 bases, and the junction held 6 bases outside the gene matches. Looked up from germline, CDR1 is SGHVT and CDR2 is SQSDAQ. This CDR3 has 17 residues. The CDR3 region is CASSPRTGGVSGNTIYF. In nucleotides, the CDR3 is TGTGCCAGCAGCCCAAGGACAGGGGGCGTCTCTGGAAACACCATATATTTT.

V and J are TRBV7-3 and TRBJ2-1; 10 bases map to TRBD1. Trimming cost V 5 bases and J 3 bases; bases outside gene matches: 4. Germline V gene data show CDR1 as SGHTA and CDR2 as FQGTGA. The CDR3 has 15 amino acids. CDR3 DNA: TGTGCCAGCAGCCCGACAGGGGGCAGCTACAATGAGCAGTTCTTC. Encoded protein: CASSPTGGSYNEQFF.

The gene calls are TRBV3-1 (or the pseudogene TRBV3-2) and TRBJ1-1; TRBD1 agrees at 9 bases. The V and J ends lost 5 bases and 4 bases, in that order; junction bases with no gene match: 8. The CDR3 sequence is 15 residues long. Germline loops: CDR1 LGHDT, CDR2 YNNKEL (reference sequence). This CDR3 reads CASSSNRGQVTEAFF. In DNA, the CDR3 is TGTGCCAGCAGCTCGAACAGGGGGCAGGTCACTGAAGCTTTCTTT.

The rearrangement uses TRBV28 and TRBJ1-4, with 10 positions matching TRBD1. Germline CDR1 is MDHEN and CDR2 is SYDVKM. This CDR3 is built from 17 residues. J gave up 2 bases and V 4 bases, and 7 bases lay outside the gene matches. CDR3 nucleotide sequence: TGTGCCAGCAGTTCCCCGGGACAGGGGACGACTAATGAAAAACTGTTTTTT. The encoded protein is CASSSPGQGTTNEKLFF.

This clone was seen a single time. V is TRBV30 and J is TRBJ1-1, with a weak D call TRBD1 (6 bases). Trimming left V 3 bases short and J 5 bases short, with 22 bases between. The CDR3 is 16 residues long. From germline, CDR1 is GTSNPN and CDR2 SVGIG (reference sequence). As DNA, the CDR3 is TGTGCCTGGAGCGACATAACCAGGGGAGAGAAAACTGAAGCTTTCTTT. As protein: CAWSDITRGEKTEAFF. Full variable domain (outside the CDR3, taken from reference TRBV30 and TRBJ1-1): SQTIHQWPATLVQPVGSPLSLECTVEGTSNPNLYWYRQAAGRGLQLLFYSVGIGQISSEVPQNLSASRPQDRQFILSSKKLLLSDSGFYLCAWSDITRGEKTEAFFGQGTRLTVV.

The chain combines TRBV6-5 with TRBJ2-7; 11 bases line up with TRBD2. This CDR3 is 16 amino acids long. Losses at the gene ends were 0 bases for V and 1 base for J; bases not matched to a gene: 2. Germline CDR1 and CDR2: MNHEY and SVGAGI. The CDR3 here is CASSYSRTSGSYEQYF. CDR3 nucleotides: TGTGCCAGCAGTTACTCAAGGACTAGCGGGTCCTACGAGCAGTACTTC.

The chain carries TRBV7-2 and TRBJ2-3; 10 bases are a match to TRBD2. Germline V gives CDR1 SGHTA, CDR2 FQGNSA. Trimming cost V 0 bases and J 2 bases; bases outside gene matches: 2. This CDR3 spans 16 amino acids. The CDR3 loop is CASSLALAGSTDTQYF. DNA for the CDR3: TGTGCCAGCAGCTTAGCACTAGCGGGATCCACAGATACGCAGTATTTT.

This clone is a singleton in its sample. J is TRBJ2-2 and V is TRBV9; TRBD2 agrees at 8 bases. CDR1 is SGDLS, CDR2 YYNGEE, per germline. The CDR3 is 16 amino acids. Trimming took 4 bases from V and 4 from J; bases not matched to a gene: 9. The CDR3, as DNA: TGTGCCAGCAGCCCACGACTTAGCGGGGTCACCGGGGAGCTGTTTTTT. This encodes CASSPRLSGVTGELFF.

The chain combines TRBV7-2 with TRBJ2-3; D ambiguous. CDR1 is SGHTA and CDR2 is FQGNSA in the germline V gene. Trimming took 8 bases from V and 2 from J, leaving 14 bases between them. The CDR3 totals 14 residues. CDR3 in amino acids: CASRSQITTDTQYF. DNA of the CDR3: TGTGCCAGCCGGAGCCAGATAACCACAGATACGCAGTATTTT.

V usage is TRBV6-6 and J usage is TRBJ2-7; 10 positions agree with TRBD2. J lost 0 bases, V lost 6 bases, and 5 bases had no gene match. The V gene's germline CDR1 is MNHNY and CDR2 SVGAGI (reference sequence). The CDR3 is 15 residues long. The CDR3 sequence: CASSIGLAVSYEQYF. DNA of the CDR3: TGTGCCAGCAGCATCGGACTAGCGGTCTCCTACGAGCAGTACTTC.

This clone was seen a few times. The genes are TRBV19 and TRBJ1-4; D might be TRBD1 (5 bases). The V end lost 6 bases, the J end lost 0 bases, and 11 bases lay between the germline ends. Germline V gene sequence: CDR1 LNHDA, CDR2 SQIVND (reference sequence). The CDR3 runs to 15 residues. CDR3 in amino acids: CASRAGFATNEKLFF. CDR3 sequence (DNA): TGTGCCAGTAGGGCAGGGTTTGCAACTAATGAAAAACTGTTTTTT.